Following are 23 T cell receptor beta chains from one sample sequenced in a study of T cell responses to AZD1222 COVID-19 vaccine. Only in-frame clones appear in the TCRdb table, and some are missing; sequencing was by immunoSEQ multiplex PCR. The repertoire holds 60,000 to 75,000 clones, approximately 82% seen once, with approximately 20% in the top ten. The material was peripheral blood, obtained on day 0 of AZD1222 vaccination. Every receptor here comes from an adult in good health.

This chain links TRBV11-1 with TRBJ1-2; TRBD1 agrees at 7 bases. V lost 10 bases, J lost 4 bases, and 3 bases stayed unmatched. This CDR3 has 11 amino acids. The germline V gene encodes CDR1 SGHAT and CDR2 FQDESV (reference sequence). CDR3 residues: CATRDSYGYTF. The CDR3 region has the DNA TGTGCCACTAGGGACAGCTATGGCTACACCTTC.

The V and J genes are TRBV6-5 and TRBJ1-1; perhaps TRBD1 as D (6 bases). V lost 0 bases and J lost 9, with 14 bases in between. The CDR3 is 14 amino acids. Germline loops: CDR1 MNHEY, CDR2 SVGAGI. The CDR3 loop is CASSYSGGSGKAFF. CDR3 DNA sequence: TGTGCCAGCAGTTACTCAGGGGGAAGCGGGAAAGCTTTCTTT.

This chain's CDR3 is CATSERTSGRADEQFF. CDR3 in DNA: TGTGCCACCAGTGAACGGACTAGCGGGAGGGCCGATGAGCAGTTCTTC. V is TRBV24-1 and J is TRBJ2-1, with 15 nucleotides matching TRBD2. The V segment lost 4 bases and the J segment 8 bases; nucleotides outside the gene matches: 5. The CDR3 consists of 16 residues. The V gene's germline CDR1 is KGHDR and CDR2 SFDVKD.

The rearrangement links TRBV4-3 to TRBJ2-1; TRBD2 aligns across 8 bases. The CDR3 runs 16 residues. Germline V gene lookup returns CDR1 LGHNA and CDR2 YSLEER. V shed 0 bases, J shed 3 bases, and the junction held 4 bases outside the gene matches. The CDR3 coding sequence is TGCGCCAGCAGCCAAGAAACTAGCGGCCACTACAATGAGCAGTTCTTC. Its translation: CASSQETSGHYNEQFF.

The rearrangement joins TRBV7-2 to TRBJ2-7; unclear D gene. The CDR3 is made up of 13 amino acids. The germline V gene encodes CDR1 SGHTA and CDR2 FQGNSA. Trimming removed 2 bases from V and 9 bases from J, with 14 bases in between. The CDR3 reads CASSLSLETRQYF. In nucleotides, the CDR3 is TGTGCCAGCAGCTTAAGCCTCGAAACGCGGCAGTACTTC. Combining the CDR3 with reference TRBV7-2 and TRBJ2-7 gives the whole variable domain GAGVSQSPSNKVTEKGKDVELRCDPISGHTALYWYRQSLGQGLEFLIYFQGNSAPDKSGLPSDRFSAERTGGSVSTLTIQRTQQEDSAVYLCASSLSLETRQYFGPGTRLTVT.

V and J are TRBV28 and TRBJ1-5; D call uncertain. With 6 bases removed from V and 4 bases from J, the gap between germline ends came to 7 bases. The germline gives CDR1 MDHEN, CDR2 SYDVKM. The length of the CDR3 is 12 residues. The chain's CDR3 is CASSSANQPQHF. As DNA, the CDR3 is TGTGCCAGCAGCTCAGCGAATCAGCCCCAGCATTTT.

This chain links TRBV7-2 with TRBJ1-5; 7 bases line up with TRBD1. The length of the CDR3 is 14 residues. Trimming cost V 4 bases and J 6 bases; bases outside gene matches: 6. Germline V gene sequence: CDR1 SGHTA, CDR2 FQGNSA. The CDR3 loop reads CASSSDRETQPQHF. Here the CDR3 DNA reads TGTGCCAGCAGCTCCGACAGGGAAACTCAGCCCCAGCATTTT. Full variable domain (rest looked up from reference TRBV7-2 and TRBJ1-5): GAGVSQSPSNKVTEKGKDVELRCDPISGHTALYWYRQSLGQGLEFLIYFQGNSAPDKSGLPSDRFSAERTGGSVSTLTIQRTQQEDSAVYLCASSSDRETQPQHFGDGTRLSIL.

The table lists this clone with a few counts. This chain uses TRBV5-1 with TRBJ1-2, with a weak D call TRBD1 (6 bases). The V gene lost 0 bases and the J gene lost 2 bases, with 11 bases spanning the gap. CDR1 and CDR2 (germline): SGHRS, YFSETQ. The CDR3 totals 15 residues. CDR3 region: CASSLGQALNYGYTF. In DNA, the CDR3 is TGCGCCAGCAGCTTGGGACAGGCCTTAAACTATGGCTACACCTTC.

This chain connects TRBV12-3 or TRBV12-4 to TRBJ2-7, with D tentatively TRBD1 or TRBD2 (5 bases each). The CDR3 has 13 amino acids. The V gene lost 5 bases and the J gene lost 3 bases, with 11 bases spanning the gap. CDR3 DNA: TGTGCCAGCAGTCACGGGGCATACTACGAGCAGTACTTC. Translation: CASSHGAYYEQYF.

The genes are TRBV6-2 or TRBV6-3 and TRBJ2-2; TRBD2 agrees at 8 bases. The CDR3 is 16 residues long. V shed 5 bases and J 4 bases; nucleotides not matched to a gene: 9. CDR1 is MNHEY, CDR2 SVGEGT, per germline. CDR3 loop: CASSHGTRVSTGELFF. The CDR3 nucleotides read TGTGCCAGCAGTCACGGGACTAGAGTATCCACCGGGGAGCTGTTTTTT.

The J gene is TRBJ1-5, the V gene TRBV19, with D unresolved. The CDR3 is 13 amino acids. CDR1 and CDR2 from the germline V gene are LNHDA and SQIVND (reference sequence). With 2 bases removed from V and 5 bases from J, the gap between germline ends came to 7 bases. CDR3 sequence reads: CASSISVDQPQHF. The CDR3 DNA reads TGTGCCAGTAGTATATCCGTGGATCAGCCCCAGCATTTT.

V is TRBV28 and J is TRBJ2-2; TRBD1 matches at 11 bases. The V segment lost 10 bases and the J segment 5 bases; nucleotides outside the gene matches: 9. The CDR3 is made up of 15 amino acids. Germline V gives CDR1 MDHEN, CDR2 SYDVKM. CDR3: CATITGTGGTGELFF. The CDR3 region has the DNA TGTGCCACCATTACGGGGACAGGGGGGACCGGGGAGCTGTTTTTT.

J is TRBJ1-1 and V is TRBV18; no definite D call. The length of the CDR3 is 13 residues. Deletions cut 5 bases from V and 0 bases from J, with 7 bases between. Germline CDR1 is KGHSH and CDR2 is LQKENI. This chain's CDR3 is CASSVGLNTEAFF. In nucleotides, the CDR3 is TGTGCCAGCTCAGTAGGTCTGAACACTGAAGCTTTCTTT.

The chain carries TRBV27 and TRBJ1-3; D uncertain. Trimming pared 4 bases from V and 1 base from J, leaving 8 bases between. The CDR3 sequence is 14 residues long. Germline loops: CDR1 MNHEY, CDR2 SMNVEV (reference sequence). CDR3 nucleotides: TGTGCCAGCAGTTCCCAGTGGTCTGGAAACACCATATATTTT. Residues: CASSSQWSGNTIYF.

The V gene is TRBV6-5, the J gene TRBJ2-1; D gene ambiguous. Germline CDR1 and CDR2: MNHEY and SVGAGI. V lost 6 bases to trimming and J lost 10 bases, with 19 bases between them. CDR3 size: 14 residues. CDR3: CASSANYEGPEQFF. The CDR3 DNA reads as TGTGCCAGCAGCGCAAATTATGAAGGTCCAGAGCAGTTCTTC.

This clone was counted a few times. The chain joins TRBV14 to TRBJ2-2; possibly TRBD2 for D (5 bases). Trimming removed 4 bases from V and 7 bases from J, with 10 bases in between. Per the germline V gene, CDR1 is SGHDN and CDR2 is FVKESK. The CDR3 sequence is 13 residues long. As DNA, the CDR3 is TGTGCCAGCAGCCGAAGGGAGATCGGGGAGCTGTTTTTT. It translates to CASSRREIGELFF.

This clone was counted a single time. In nucleotides, the CDR3 is TGTGCCAGCAGTTTATCGGGGACAGTCTTCTACGAGCAGTACGTC. Amino acids: CASSLSGTVFYEQYV. The chain recombines TRBV27 with TRBJ2-7; 7 bases are a match to TRBD1. The CDR3 is made up of 15 amino acids. The V gene's germline CDR1 is MNHEY and CDR2 SMNVEV (reference sequence). V dropped 0 bases and J dropped 3; count of bases not matched to a gene: 5.

The rearrangement links TRBV6-5 to TRBJ2-1; no reliable D call. Germline V gene sequence: CDR1 MNHEY, CDR2 SVGAGI. CDR3 length: 14 amino acids. Trimming cost V 3 bases and J 0 bases, with 6 bases left between them. The CDR3 bases are TGTGCCAGCAGTTATCAGAGCTCCTACAATGAGCAGTTCTTC. Encoded protein: CASSYQSSYNEQFF.

The chain is built from TRBV7-8 and TRBJ1-1; the D is unclear. The V end lost 5 bases, the J end lost 0 bases, and 16 bases lay between the germline ends. CDR1 SGHVS and CDR2 FQNEAQ come from the germline V gene. The CDR3 has 16 residues. CDR3 region: CASSAQNMGLNTEAFF. The DNA of the CDR3 is TGTGCCAGCAGCGCCCAGAATATGGGTTTGAACACTGAAGCTTTCTTT. Drawing the rest from reference TRBV7-8 and TRBJ1-1, the complete variable domain is GAGVSQSPRYKVAKRGQDVALRCDPISGHVSLFWYQQALGQGPEFLTYFQNEAQLDKSGLPSDRFFAERPEGSVSTLKIQRTQQEDSAVYLCASSAQNMGLNTEAFFGQGTRLTVV.

V usage is TRBV19 and J usage is TRBJ2-1; D uncertain. Germline values: CDR1 LNHDA, CDR2 SQIVND (reference sequence). The germline V and J ends were trimmed by 1 base and 1 base, with 2 bases remaining between them. The length of the CDR3 is 13 residues. The CDR3 loop is CASSIGSYNEQFF. The CDR3 DNA reads TGTGCCAGTAGTATAGGTTCCTACAATGAGCAGTTCTTC.

J is TRBJ1-1 and V is TRBV11-3, with TRBD1 matching 9 bases. The CDR3 contains 15 residues. Trimming took 5 bases from V and 8 from J; bases not matched to a gene: 12. Germline V lookup: CDR1 SGHNT, CDR2 YENEEA. CDR3 residues: CASSPGQGVSPEAFF. DNA for the CDR3: TGTGCCAGCAGCCCGGGACAGGGAGTCTCCCCGGAAGCTTTCTTT.

The chain recombines TRBV28 with TRBJ1-2; no definite D call. Trimming removed 8 bases from V and 4 bases from J, with 8 bases in between. The CDR3 spans 11 residues. In germline, CDR1 is MDHEN, CDR2 SYDVKM. The CDR3 protein is CASGLGYGYTF. CDR3 nucleotides: TGTGCCAGCGGACTGGGCTATGGCTACACCTTC.

This clone was recorded only once. The chain employs TRBV9 and TRBJ2-1; 8 bases line up with TRBD2. The CDR3 covers 17 residues. J was trimmed by 4 bases and V by 0 bases; bases with no gene match: 9. CDR1 and CDR2 from the germline V gene are SGDLS and YYNGEE. CDR3 region: CASSVDGTSNAYNEQFF. The CDR3 region has the DNA TGTGCCAGCAGCGTAGATGGGACTAGTAATGCGTACAATGAGCAGTTCTTC. Full variable domain (remainder filled in from reference TRBV9 and TRBJ2-1): DSGVTQTPKHLITATGQRVTLRCSPRSGDLSVYWYQQSLDQGLQFLIQYYNGEERAKGNILERFSAQQFPDLHSELNLSSLELGDSALYFCASSVDGTSNAYNEQFFGPGTRLTVL.